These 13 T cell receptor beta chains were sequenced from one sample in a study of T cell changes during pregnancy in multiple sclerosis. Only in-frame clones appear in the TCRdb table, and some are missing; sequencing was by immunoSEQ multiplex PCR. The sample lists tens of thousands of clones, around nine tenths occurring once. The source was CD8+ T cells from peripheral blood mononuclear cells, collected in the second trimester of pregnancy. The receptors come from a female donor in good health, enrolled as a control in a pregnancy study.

The chain's CDR3 is CSVMDSSYEQYF. In DNA, the CDR3 is TGCAGCGTGATGGACAGTTCCTACGAGCAGTACTTC. The V gene is TRBV29-1, the J gene TRBJ2-7, with a possible D match to TRBD1 (6 bases). CDR3 size: 12 residues. Germline values: CDR1 SQVTM, CDR2 ANQGSEA. The germline V and J ends were trimmed by 6 bases and 1 base, with 10 bases remaining between them.

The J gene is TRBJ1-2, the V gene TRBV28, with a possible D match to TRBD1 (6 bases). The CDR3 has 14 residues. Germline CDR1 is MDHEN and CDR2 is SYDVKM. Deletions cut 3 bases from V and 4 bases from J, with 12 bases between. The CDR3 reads CASSFPQGTYGYTF. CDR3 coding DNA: TGTGCCAGCAGTTTCCCACAGGGTACCTATGGCTACACCTTC.

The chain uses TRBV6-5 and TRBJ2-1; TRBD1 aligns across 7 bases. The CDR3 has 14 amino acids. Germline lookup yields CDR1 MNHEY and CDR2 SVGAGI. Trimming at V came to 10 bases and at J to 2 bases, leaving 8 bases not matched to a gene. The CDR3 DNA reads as TGTGCCACCAAACCCGGGACAGCCTACAATGAGCAGTTCTTC. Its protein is CATKPGTAYNEQFF.

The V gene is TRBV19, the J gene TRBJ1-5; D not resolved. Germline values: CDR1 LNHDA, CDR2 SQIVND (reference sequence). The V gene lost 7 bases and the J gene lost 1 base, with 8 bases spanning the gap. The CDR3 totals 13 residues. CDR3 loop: CASMRASNQPQHF. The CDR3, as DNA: TGTGCCAGTATGCGGGCCAGCAATCAGCCCCAGCATTTT.

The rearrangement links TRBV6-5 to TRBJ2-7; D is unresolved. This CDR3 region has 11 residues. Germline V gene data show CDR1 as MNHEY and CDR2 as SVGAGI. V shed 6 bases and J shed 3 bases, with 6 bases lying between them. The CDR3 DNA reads TGTGCCAGCAGGGGCTACTACGAGCAGTACTTC. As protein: CASRGYYEQYF.

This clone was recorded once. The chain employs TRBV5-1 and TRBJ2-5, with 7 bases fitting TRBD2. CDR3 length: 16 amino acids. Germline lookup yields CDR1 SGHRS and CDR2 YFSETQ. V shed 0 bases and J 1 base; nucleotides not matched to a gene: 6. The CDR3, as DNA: TGCGCCAGCAGCTTGGTTGGCACTAGCGCCCAAGAGACCCAGTACTTC. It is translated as CASSLVGTSAQETQYF.

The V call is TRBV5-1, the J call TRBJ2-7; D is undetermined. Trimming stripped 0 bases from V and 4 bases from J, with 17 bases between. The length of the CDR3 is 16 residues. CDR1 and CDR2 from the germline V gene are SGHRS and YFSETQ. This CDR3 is CASSLGATEAHYEQYF. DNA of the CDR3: TGCGCCAGCAGCTTGGGGGCTACGGAAGCCCATTACGAGCAGTACTTC.

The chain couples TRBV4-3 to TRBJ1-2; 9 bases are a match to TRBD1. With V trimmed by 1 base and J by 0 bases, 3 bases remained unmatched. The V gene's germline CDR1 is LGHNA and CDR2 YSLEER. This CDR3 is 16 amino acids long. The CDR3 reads CASSQVRDRANYGYTF. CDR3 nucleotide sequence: TGCGCCAGCAGCCAAGTTCGGGACAGGGCTAACTATGGCTACACCTTC.

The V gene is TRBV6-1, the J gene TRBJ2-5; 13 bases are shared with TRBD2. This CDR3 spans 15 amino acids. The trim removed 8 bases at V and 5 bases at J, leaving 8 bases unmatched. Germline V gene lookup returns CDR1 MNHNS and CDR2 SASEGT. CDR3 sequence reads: CASETSGGSGETQYF. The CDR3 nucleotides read TGTGCCAGCGAGACTAGCGGGGGGTCGGGGGAGACCCAGTACTTC.

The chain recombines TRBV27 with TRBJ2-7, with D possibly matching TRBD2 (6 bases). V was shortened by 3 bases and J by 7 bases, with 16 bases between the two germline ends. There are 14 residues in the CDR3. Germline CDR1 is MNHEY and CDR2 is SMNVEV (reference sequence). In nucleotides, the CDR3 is TGTGCCAGCAGTTTCGGGGCAGGGAGGAGGGAGCAGTACTTC. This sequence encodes CASSFGAGRREQYF.

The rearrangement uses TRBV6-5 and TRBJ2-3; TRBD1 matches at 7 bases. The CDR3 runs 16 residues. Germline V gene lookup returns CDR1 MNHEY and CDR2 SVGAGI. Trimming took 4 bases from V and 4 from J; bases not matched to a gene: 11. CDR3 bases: TGTGCCAGCAGTTCCATCCCCGACAGGGTGGCAGATACGCAGTATTTT. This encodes CASSSIPDRVADTQYF.

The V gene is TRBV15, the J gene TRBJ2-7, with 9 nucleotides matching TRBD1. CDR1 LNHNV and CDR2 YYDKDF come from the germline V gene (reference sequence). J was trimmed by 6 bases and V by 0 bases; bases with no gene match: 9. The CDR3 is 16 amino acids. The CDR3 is CATSRDLGTGPSEQYF. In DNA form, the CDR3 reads TGTGCCACCAGCAGAGATCTTGGGACAGGGCCGTCCGAGCAGTACTTC.

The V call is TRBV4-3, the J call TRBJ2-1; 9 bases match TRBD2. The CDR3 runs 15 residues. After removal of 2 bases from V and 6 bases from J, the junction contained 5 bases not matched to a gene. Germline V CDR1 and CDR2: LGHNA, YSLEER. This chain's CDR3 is CASSQISGSGNEQFF. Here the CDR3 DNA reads TGCGCCAGCAGCCAAATTAGCGGGAGCGGCAATGAGCAGTTCTTC.